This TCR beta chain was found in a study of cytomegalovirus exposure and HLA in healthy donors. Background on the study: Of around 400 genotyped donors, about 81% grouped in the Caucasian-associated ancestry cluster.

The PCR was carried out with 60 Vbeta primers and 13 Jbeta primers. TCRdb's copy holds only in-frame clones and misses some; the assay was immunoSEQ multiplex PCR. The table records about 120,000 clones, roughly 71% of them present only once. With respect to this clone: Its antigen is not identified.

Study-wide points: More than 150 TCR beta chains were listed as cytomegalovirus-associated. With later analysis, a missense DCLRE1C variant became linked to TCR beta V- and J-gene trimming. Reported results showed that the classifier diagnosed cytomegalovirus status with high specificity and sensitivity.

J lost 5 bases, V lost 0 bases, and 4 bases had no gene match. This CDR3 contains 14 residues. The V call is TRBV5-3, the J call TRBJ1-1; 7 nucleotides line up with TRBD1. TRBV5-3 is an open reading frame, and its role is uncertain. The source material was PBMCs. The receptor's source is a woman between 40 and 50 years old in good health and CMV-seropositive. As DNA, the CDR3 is TGTGCCAGAAGCTTGGTGGCAGGGGGGACTGAAGCTTTCTTT. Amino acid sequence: CARSLVAGGTEAFF.